These T cell receptor beta chains were read from a single sample in a study of regulatory T cells in long-lasting Graves disease. TCRdb processed the multiplex PCR reads anew with MiXCR; each CDR3 protein has one entry. The sample consists of 350,000 to 550,000 distinct CDR3 sequences, roughly 17% of them appearing once. The sample was also linked to a second study, of T cells in Graves' hyperthyroidism and ophthalmopathy.

Source: peripheral blood mononuclear cells (PBMCs), taken at new diagnosis, from a patient treated with antithyroid drugs. The receptors here all came from a woman under 30 with Graves disease. Each CDR3 is given with its conserved first and last residue. The order of the fields is clone size, V gene, D gene, J gene, CDR3 protein, CDR3 DNA. A D gene is named only where the DNA matches it firmly. Some rows mark clone size as missing; the rest say once, few, many or name a class of expanded clone.

NA	TRBV28	TRBD1	TRBJ2-2	CASSLYPGGAGELFF	TGTGCCAGCAGTTTATATCCAGGGGGCGCCGGGGAGCTGTTTTTT
NA	TRBV28	NA	TRBJ1-1	CASSFPQDRMNTEAFF	TGTGCCAGCAGTTTCCCACAGGACAGAATGAACACTGAAGCTTTCTTT
NA	TRBV18	NA	TRBJ2-7	CASSPTASNYEQYF	TGTGCCAGCTCACCAACGGCTTCCAACTACGAGCAGTACTTC
NA	TRBV6-1	NA	TRBJ2-7	CASSDPGSAYEQYF	TGTGCCAGCAGTGACCCCGGGAGCGCCTACGAGCAGTACTTC
many	TRBV3-1	NA	TRBJ2-7	CASSQVGYEQYF	TGTGCCAGCAGCCAAGTCGGGTACGAGCAGTACTTC
NA	TRBV5-1	NA	TRBJ2-7	CASSLEGTGAYEQYF	TGCGCCAGCAGCTTGGAGGGGACCGGGGCCTACGAGCAGTACTTC
NA	TRBV12-3/TRBV12-4	NA	TRBJ2-2	CASSEGRKTGELFF	TGTGCCAGCAGTGAAGGAAGGAAAACCGGGGAGCTGTTTTTT
NA	TRBV12-3/TRBV12-4	NA	TRBJ1-5	CASSLSTGHPLNQPQHF	TGTGCCAGCAGTTTATCCACGGGACATCCCCTAAATCAGCCCCAGCATTTT
many	TRBV7-2	TRBD2	TRBJ2-3	CASSGPGLAGRDTQYF	TGTGCCAGCAGCGGGCCGGGACTAGCGGGCAGAGATACGCAGTATTTT
NA	TRBV3-1	NA	TRBJ1-1	CASSQGAGLDF	TGTGCCAGCAGCCAAGGGGCAGGACTAGACTTT
few	TRBV20-1	TRBD2	TRBJ2-1	CSAAASGSRNEQFF	TGCAGTGCAGCTGCTAGCGGGAGTCGGAATGAGCAGTTCTTC
many	TRBV28	NA	TRBJ2-7	CAKPVVWGAGEQYF	TGTGCCAAACCTGTCGTTTGGGGGGCCGGCGAGCAGTACTTC
many	TRBV28	NA	TRBJ2-1	CASSLLKVGSALGEQFF	TGTGCCAGCAGTTTACTGAAAGTCGGATCAGCTTTGGGTGAGCAGTTCTTC
NA	TRBV5-1	TRBD2	TRBJ2-3	CASSPEVAGAMDTQYF	TGCGCCAGCAGCCCCGAGGTAGCGGGAGCTATGGATACGCAGTATTTT
few	TRBV12-3/TRBV12-4	TRBD1	TRBJ2-1	CASSYRDRGPYNEQFF	TGTGCCAGCAGTTACCGGGACAGGGGCCCTTACAATGAGCAGTTCTTC
few	TRBV29-1	TRBD1	TRBJ2-7	CSVMTGGLGEQYF	TGCAGCGTTATGACAGGGGGCTTGGGGGAGCAGTACTTC
many	TRBV27	TRBD1	TRBJ1-5	CARTPDRYRIQPQHF	TGTGCCAGGACCCCGGACAGGTATAGGATACAGCCCCAGCATTTT
many	TRBV6-1	TRBD1	TRBJ1-1	CASGTGDEAFF	TGTGCCAGCGGGACAGGGGATGAAGCTTTCTTT
NA	TRBV12-3/TRBV12-4	TRBD2	TRBJ2-1	CASSLVSGGRGGRQFF	TGTGCCAGCAGTTTAGTAAGCGGGGGGCGAGGGGGTAGGCAGTTCTTC
once	TRBV7-3	TRBD1	TRBJ2-7	CASSLTGQGGEQYF	TGTGCCAGCAGCTTAACGGGACAGGGTGGCGAGCAGTACTTC
many	TRBV2	TRBD2	TRBJ2-5	CASSVAGGPQETQYF	TGTGCCAGCAGCGTAGCGGGAGGGCCCCAAGAGACCCAGTACTTC
NA	TRBV20-1	NA	TRBJ2-1	CSARGIRGASYNEQFF	TGCAGTGCTAGAGGTATCAGGGGGGCTAGCTACAATGAGCAGTTCTTC
many	TRBV28	NA	TRBJ2-5	CASSPTGLGETQYF	TGTGCCAGCAGTCCTACAGGGTTAGGAGAGACCCAGTACTTC
many	TRBV20-1	TRBD2	TRBJ2-1	CSARGLAGGLYNEQFF	TGCAGTGCTAGGGGCCTAGCGGGAGGTCTCTACAATGAGCAGTTCTTC
many	TRBV5-5	TRBD1	TRBJ2-2	CASSLGQGTPTNTGELFF	TGTGCCAGCAGCCTGGGACAGGGGACCCCCACGAACACCGGGGAGCTGTTTTTT
many	TRBV7-3	TRBD2	TRBJ2-1	CASSLGSVAGVHEQFF	TGTGCCAGCAGCTTAGGGTCCGTAGCGGGAGTGCATGAGCAGTTCTTC
NA	TRBV15	TRBD1	TRBJ2-7	CATSRTGGSYEQYF	TGTGCCACCAGCAGGACAGGGGGATCCTACGAGCAGTACTTC
many	TRBV6-1	TRBD1	TRBJ2-1	CASSDRGQGRNEQFF	TGTGCCAGCAGCGACCGGGGACAGGGAAGGAATGAGCAGTTCTTC
few	TRBV5-1	TRBD2	TRBJ2-1	CASTTSGNTYNEQFF	TGCGCCAGCACGACTAGCGGGAATACCTACAATGAGCAGTTCTTC
many	TRBV20-1	TRBD2	TRBJ2-3	CSARVGTRATDTQYF	TGCAGTGCTAGAGTCGGGACTAGAGCCACAGATACGCAGTATTTT
few	TRBV7-2	NA	TRBJ1-1	CASRGANTEAFF	TGTGCCTCCCGAGGGGCGAACACTGAAGCTTTCTTT
NA	TRBV28	TRBD1	TRBJ1-3	CASSFGQGRNTTYF	TGTGCCAGCAGTTTCGGACAGGGACGAAACACCACATATTTT
NA	TRBV24-1	TRBD1	TRBJ1-2	CATAQGANGDGYTF	TGTGCCACCGCCCAGGGGGCGAATGGTGATGGCTACACCTTC
NA	TRBV7-9	NA	TRBJ1-2	CASSLATARLGYGYTF	TGTGCCAGCAGCTTAGCGACGGCCAGGTTGGGCTATGGCTACACCTTC
NA	TRBV4-2	NA	TRBJ1-4	CASSPEAGSSYEKLFF	TGTGCCAGCAGCCCAGAGGCTGGCAGCTCCTATGAAAAACTGTTTTTT
many	TRBV2	NA	TRBJ1-3	CASSENMVGSGNTIYF	TGTGCCAGCAGTGAAAATATGGTGGGCTCTGGAAACACCATATATTTT
many	TRBV7-2	TRBD1	TRBJ2-6	CASSLRTGVDSGANVLTF	TGTGCCAGCAGCTTACGGACAGGGGTAGACTCTGGGGCCAACGTCCTGACTTTC
few	TRBV28	TRBD2	TRBJ2-7	CASSSGLAGVLPYEQYF	TGTGCCAGCAGTTCTGGACTAGCGGGAGTTCTCCCCTACGAGCAGTACTTC
few	TRBV27	NA	TRBJ2-7	CASSFASTASHEQYF	TGTGCCAGCAGTTTCGCGTCCACAGCCTCCCACGAGCAGTACTTC
NA	TRBV28	NA	TRBJ2-6	CASRSGVLSSGVNVLTF	TGTGCCAGCAGGTCGGGGGTCCTTAGCTCTGGGGTCAACGTCCTGACTTTC
NA	TRBV20-1	NA	TRBJ2-6	CSARGVSGRGANVLTF	TGCAGTGCTAGAGGGGTTTCAGGGCGGGGGGCCAACGTCCTGACTTTC
many	TRBV27	TRBD1	TRBJ1-2	CASSLSGTGLRQGGYTF	TGTGCCAGCAGTTTATCCGGGACAGGGCTTAGGCAGGGTGGCTACACCTTC
many	TRBV3-1	NA	TRBJ2-7	CASSQLAYEQYF	TGTGCCAGCAGCCAACTAGCCTACGAGCAGTACTTC
NA	TRBV30	TRBD1	TRBJ2-2	CAWTWTGGHTGELFF	TGTGCCTGGACTTGGACAGGGGGTCACACCGGGGAGCTGTTTTTT
many	TRBV20-1	TRBD1	TRBJ2-1	CSATEPDRGLYNEQFF	TGCAGTGCAACAGAACCAGACAGGGGGCTCTACAATGAGCAGTTCTTC
many	TRBV7-8	NA	TRBJ2-7	CASSTRVYEQYF	TGTGCCAGCAGCACCAGGGTCTACGAGCAGTACTTC